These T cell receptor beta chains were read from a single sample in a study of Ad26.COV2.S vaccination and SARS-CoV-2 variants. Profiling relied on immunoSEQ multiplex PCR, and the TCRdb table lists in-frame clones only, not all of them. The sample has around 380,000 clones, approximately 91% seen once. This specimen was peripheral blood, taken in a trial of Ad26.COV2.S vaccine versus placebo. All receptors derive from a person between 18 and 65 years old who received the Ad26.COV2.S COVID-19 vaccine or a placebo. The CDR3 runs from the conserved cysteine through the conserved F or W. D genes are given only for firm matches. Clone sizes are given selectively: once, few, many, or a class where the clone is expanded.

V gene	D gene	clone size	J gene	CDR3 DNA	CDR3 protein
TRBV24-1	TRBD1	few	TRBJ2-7	TGTGCCACCAGTGATTTGGAGGCTCACAGGGGGCAGTACTTC	CATSDLEAHRGQYF
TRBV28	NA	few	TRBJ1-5	TGTGCCAGCAAGAGGAGCAATCAGCCCCAGCATTTT	CASKRSNQPQHF
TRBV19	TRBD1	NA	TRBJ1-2	TGTGCCAGTAGTACGGTGACCGGGACAGGGGATATCACGAACTATGGCTACACCTTC	CASSTVTGTGDITNYGYTF
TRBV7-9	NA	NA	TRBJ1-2	TGTGCCAGCAGCTTAGCGCTATCCTATGGCTACACCTTC	CASSLALSYGYTF
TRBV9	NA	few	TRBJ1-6	TGTGCCAGCAGCGTAGACCAGCCACCCCTCCACTTT	CASSVDQPPLHF
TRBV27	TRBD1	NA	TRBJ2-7	TGTGCCAGCAGTTCCCTCGGGGGACAGGGCGGCTACGAGCAGTACTTC	CASSSLGGQGGYEQYF
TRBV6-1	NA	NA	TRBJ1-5	TGTGCCAGCAGTGAATTTGGGAGGGATCAGCCCCAGCATTTT	CASSEFGRDQPQHF
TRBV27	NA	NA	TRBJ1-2	TGTGCCAGCAGGCATGGACAGAACTCCCGCTATGGCTACACCTTC	CASRHGQNSRYGYTF
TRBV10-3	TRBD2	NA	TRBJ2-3	TGTGCCATCAGTGAGACTAGCGGGGCGATCACAGATACGCAGTATTTT	CAISETSGAITDTQYF
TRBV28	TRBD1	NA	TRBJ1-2	TGTGCCAGCAGTAAGACAGGGGCCTATGGCTACACCTTC	CASSKTGAYGYTF
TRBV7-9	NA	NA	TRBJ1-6	TGTGCCAGCAGCTTATGGCTAGGATCTCAGAATTCACCCCTCCACTTT	CASSLWLGSQNSPLHF
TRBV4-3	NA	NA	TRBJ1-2	TGCGCCAGCAGCCAATTTGCCGGGGAGCTCCCCACCTATGGCTACACCTTC	CASSQFAGELPTYGYTF
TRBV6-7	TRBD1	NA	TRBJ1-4	TGTGCCAACAGGGGAAGGGTTAACGAAAAACTGTTTTTT	CANRGRVNEKLFF
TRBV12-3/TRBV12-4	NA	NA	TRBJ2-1	TGTGCCAGCAGTTTACAATGGAGGCAGTTCTTC	CASSLQWRQFF
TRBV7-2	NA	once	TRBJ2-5	TGTGCCAGCAGCTTAGCGACCCAAGAGACCCAGTACTTC	CASSLATQETQYF
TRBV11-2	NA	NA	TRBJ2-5	TGTGCCAGCAGCTTAGAGGCCCCGTTGGGCGGCCGAAGGACCCAGTACTTC	CASSLEAPLGGRRTQYF
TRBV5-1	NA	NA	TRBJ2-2	TGCGCCAGCAGCTTTTCACCCGGGGAGCTGTTTTTT	CASSFSPGELFF
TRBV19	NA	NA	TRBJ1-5	TGTGCCAGTGGGGCGGTTCAGCCCCAGCATTTT	CASGAVQPQHF
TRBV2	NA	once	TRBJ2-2	TGTGCCAGCATTACAGCCACCGGGGAGCTGTTTTTT	CASITATGELFF
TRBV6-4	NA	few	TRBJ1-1	TGTGCCAGCAGTGAAAAGGAGACTGCTGAAGCTTTCTTT	CASSEKETAEAFF
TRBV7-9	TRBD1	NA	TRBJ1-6	TGTGCCAGCAGCTCAGCGGACAGGGCTAATTCACCCCTCCACTTT	CASSSADRANSPLHF
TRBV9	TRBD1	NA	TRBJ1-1	TGTGCCAGCAGCCCGGGGACAGGGTATACTGAAGCTTTCTTT	CASSPGTGYTEAFF
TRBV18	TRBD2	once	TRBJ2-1	TGTGCCAGCTCACCACTGGCTAGCGGGGGGGCCCAAATTGAGCAGTTCTTC	CASSPLASGGAQIEQFF
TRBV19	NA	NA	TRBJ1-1	TGTGCCAGTAGTCCAGACAGGCGGAACACTGAAGCTTTCTTT	CASSPDRRNTEAFF
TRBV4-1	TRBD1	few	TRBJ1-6	TGCGCCAGCAGCCATGGACAGGGGAATTCACCCCTCCACTTT	CASSHGQGNSPLHF
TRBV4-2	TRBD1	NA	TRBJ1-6	TGTGCCAGCAGCCAATCCCTGACAGGGGGTAATTCACCCCTCCACTTT	CASSQSLTGGNSPLHF
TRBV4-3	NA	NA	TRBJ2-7	TGCGCCAGCAGCCAAGATCGGGTAGGCGCCTACGAGCAGTACTTC	CASSQDRVGAYEQYF
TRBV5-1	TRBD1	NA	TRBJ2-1	TGCGCCAGCAGCCGCCCCGGGACAGGTGTCAATGAGCAGTTCTTC	CASSRPGTGVNEQFF
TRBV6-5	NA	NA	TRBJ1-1	TGTGCCAGCAGTTACTCCAAATGGGGATATGCTTTCTTT	CASSYSKWGYAFF
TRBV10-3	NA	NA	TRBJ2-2	TGTGCCATCAGCGCGATCACCGGGGAGCTGTTTTTT	CAISAITGELFF
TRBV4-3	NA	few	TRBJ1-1	TGCGCCAGCAGCCCGTTGGGGGGCACTGAAGCTTTCTTT	CASSPLGGTEAFF
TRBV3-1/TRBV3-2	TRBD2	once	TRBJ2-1	TGTGCCAGCAGCCAAGAGGGACTAGCGGGGGGTTACAATGAGCAGTTCTTC	CASSQEGLAGGYNEQFF
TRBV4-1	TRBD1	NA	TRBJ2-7	TGCGCCAGCAGCCAAATTGAAAACAGGGGCTTCGTGCAGTACTTC	CASSQIENRGFVQYF
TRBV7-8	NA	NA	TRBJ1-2	TGTGCCAGCAGCTTAGCCCTGCCTAACTATGGCTACACCTTC	CASSLALPNYGYTF
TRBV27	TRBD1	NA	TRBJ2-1	TGTGCCAGCAGTCCAGGGACAGGGGTCGGAGAGCAGTTCTTC	CASSPGTGVGEQFF
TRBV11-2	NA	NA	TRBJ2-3	TGTGCCAGCAGCCCGAGGACACTAGGGGTCGGCACAGATACGCAGTATTTT	CASSPRTLGVGTDTQYF
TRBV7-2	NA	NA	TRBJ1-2	TGTGCCAGCAGCTTCCCGACCGGGAGCTATGGCTACACCTTC	CASSFPTGSYGYTF
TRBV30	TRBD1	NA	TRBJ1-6	TGTGCCTGGAGTGTCCACAGGGGCATGGGGGGTTCACCCCTCCACTTT	CAWSVHRGMGGSPLHF
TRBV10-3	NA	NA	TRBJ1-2	TGTGCCATCAGCCTTTTGGACACCCTTCAAGGGGATGGCTACACCTTC	CAISLLDTLQGDGYTF
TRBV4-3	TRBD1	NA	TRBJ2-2	TGCGCCAGCCGAGGAGGGACAGGGGACGGGGAGCTGTTTTTT	CASRGGTGDGELFF
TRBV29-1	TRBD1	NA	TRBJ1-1	TGCAGCGCCCGACAGGGTAGGAACACTGAAGCTTTCTTT	CSARQGRNTEAFF
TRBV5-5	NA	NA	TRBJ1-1	TGTGCCAGCAGCCGAAGGGAAGGGAACACTGAAGCTTTCTTT	CASSRREGNTEAFF
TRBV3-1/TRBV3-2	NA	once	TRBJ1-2	TGTGCCAGCAGCCAAGACAGAGCTGGGGGCTACACCTTC	CASSQDRAGGYTF
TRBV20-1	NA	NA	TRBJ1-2	TGCAGTGCTAGCCTGGGAGGCGGCTACACCTTC	CSASLGGGYTF
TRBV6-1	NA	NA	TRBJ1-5	TGTGCCAGCAGTGAAACGGTGTCCAATCAGCCCCAGCATTTT	CASSETVSNQPQHF
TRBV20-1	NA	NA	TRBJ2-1	TGCAGTGCTAGTGGGTCACGGTCACTAGGGCAGTTCTTC	CSASGSRSLGQFF
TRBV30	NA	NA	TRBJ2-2	TGTGCCTGGAGCGCCTGGGGGGGGCTGTACACCGGGGAGCTGTTTTTT	CAWSAWGGLYTGELFF